Listed here are 29 T cell receptor beta chains from one sample, sequenced in a study of T cell responses to AZD1222 COVID-19 vaccine. TCRdb's table, derived via immunoSEQ multiplex PCR, lists solely in-frame clones and lacks some. The table records roughly 120,000 clones, approximately 83% of them present only once. Sample: peripheral blood, taken on day 0 of MenACWY control vaccination. The receptor source for this set is an adult in good health.

The chain is built from TRBV6-6 and TRBJ2-1, with D possibly TRBD2 on 7 matching bases. This CDR3 has 13 residues. V gave up 2 bases and J gave up 15 bases, with 17 bases separating them. Germline CDR1 MNHNY, CDR2 SVGAGI (reference sequence). CDR3 sequence: CASSYPNTGGSFF. The CDR3 DNA follows: TGTGCCAGCAGTTACCCCAACACGGGGGGCTCGTTCTTC.

V is TRBV4-3 and J is TRBJ2-7, with no clear D. This CDR3 spans 15 amino acids. CDR1 is LGHNA, CDR2 YSLEER, per germline. V lost 2 bases, J lost 3 bases, and 14 bases lay in between. The CDR3 region has the DNA TGCGCCAGCAGCCAAAGTTTTGACGGGTTCTACGAGCAGTACTTC. The encoded protein is CASSQSFDGFYEQYF.

Only one count was recorded for this clone. J is TRBJ2-3 and V is TRBV28, with D unresolved. V lost 5 bases to trimming and J lost 3 bases, with 9 bases between them. Germline V gene lookup returns CDR1 MDHEN and CDR2 SYDVKM. CDR3 size: 13 residues. DNA for the CDR3: TGTGCCAGCAGTAGGCTGGCTACAGATACGCAGTATTTT. This gives the protein CASSRLATDTQYF. The full variable domain, completed using reference TRBV28 and TRBJ2-3, is DVKVTQSSRYLVKRTGEKVFLECVQDMDHENMFWYRQDPGLGLRLIYFSYDVKMKEKGDIPEGYSVSREKKERFSLILESASTNQTSMYLCASSRLATDTQYFGPGTRLTVL.

This rearrangement joins TRBV7-6 to TRBJ2-1; D possibly corresponds to TRBD2 (7 bases). Germline-derived CDR1 and CDR2 are SGHVS and FNYEAQ. CDR3 size: 17 residues. V lost 5 bases and J 4 bases, leaving 21 bases between the germline ends. The chain's CDR3 is CASSKGVGGGWYNEQFF. CDR3 coding DNA: TGTGCCAGCAGCAAAGGGGTTGGCGGGGGCTGGTACAATGAGCAGTTCTTC.

This chain links TRBV10-2 with TRBJ1-2, with D possibly TRBD1 on 5 matching bases. Looked up from germline, CDR1 is WSHSY and CDR2 is SAAADI. V was clipped by 6 bases and J by 5 bases, with 10 bases between them. The CDR3 covers 12 residues. CDR3 loop: CASSSGRYGYTF. Written as DNA, the CDR3 is TGCGCCAGCAGCTCGGGACGATATGGCTACACCTTC.

In its sample, this clone was seen a few times. The V call is TRBV7-3, the J call TRBJ2-2; TRBD1 aligns across 7 bases. The germline V gene encodes CDR1 SGHTA and CDR2 FQGTGA. V dropped 5 bases and J dropped 0; count of bases not matched to a gene: 3. The CDR3 spans 15 residues. The CDR3: CASSPGTANTGELFF. The CDR3, as DNA: TGTGCCAGCAGCCCCGGGACAGCGAACACCGGGGAGCTGTTTTTT.

This clone was counted a single time. The V call is TRBV6-2 or TRBV6-3, the J call TRBJ2-7, with 7 bases lining up with TRBD2. The V segment lost 5 bases and the J segment 4 bases; nucleotides outside the gene matches: 5. Germline loops: CDR1 MNHEY, CDR2 SVGEGT. The CDR3 consists of 13 residues. The CDR3 DNA sequence: TGTGCCAGCAGTGGGACTACTCCTTACGAGCAGTACTTC. It is translated as CASSGTTPYEQYF.

The chain combines TRBV4-2 with TRBJ2-7, with 7 positions matching TRBD2. Germline CDR1 is LGHNA and CDR2 is YNFKEQ. This CDR3 spans 15 amino acids. Unmatched junction bases numbered 8, after V lost 2 bases and J lost 4 bases. The CDR3 region is CASSQLGGTWYEQYF. Here the CDR3 DNA reads TGTGCCAGCAGCCAATTGGGGGGGACCTGGTACGAGCAGTACTTC.

The V gene is TRBV11-2, the J gene TRBJ1-6; D perhaps matches TRBD1 (5 bases). CDR1 is SGHAT, CDR2 FQNNGV, per germline. The CDR3 runs to 16 residues. Trimming shortened V by 1 base and J by 9 bases, and 16 bases separated the two germline ends. The chain's CDR3 is CASSLGPTGAGSPLHF. The CDR3 coding sequence is TGTGCCAGCAGCTTAGGCCCCACCGGGGCCGGTTCACCCCTCCACTTT.

The chain joins TRBV7-9 to TRBJ2-1; the D gene is possibly TRBD2 (6 bases). Looked up from germline, CDR1 is SEHNR and CDR2 is FQNEAQ (reference sequence). The CDR3 contains 13 residues. Trimming pared 7 bases from V and 10 bases from J, leaving 17 bases between. The CDR3 here is CASIRGRFNEQFF. Here the CDR3 DNA reads TGTGCCAGCATAAGAGGGAGGTTTAACGAGCAGTTCTTC.

Here the CDR3 reads CASSIPRGGRFNTGELFF. The DNA of the CDR3 is TGTGCCAGTAGTATCCCCAGGGGTGGGCGGTTCAACACCGGGGAGCTGTTTTTT. The V gene is TRBV19, the J gene TRBJ2-2; possibly TRBD1 for D (6 bases). V was trimmed by 3 bases and J by 2 bases, leaving 19 bases between them. The CDR3 extends over 18 amino acids. Germline CDR1 LNHDA, CDR2 SQIVND (reference sequence).

The V and J genes are TRBV6-6 and TRBJ2-7; TRBD1 matches at 7 bases. Germline CDR1 reads MNHNY; CDR2 reads SVGAGI (reference sequence). The CDR3 loop spans 14 amino acids. V was pared by 8 bases and J by 2 bases, with 9 bases of the junction left unmatched. The CDR3 protein is CASCLDRLTYEQYF. The CDR3 DNA reads as TGTGCCAGCTGCCTGGACAGGTTAACCTACGAGCAGTACTTC.

The CDR3 loop reads CASSSRQGTDTQYF. As DNA, the CDR3 is TGCGCCAGCAGCAGCCGACAGGGAACAGATACGCAGTATTTT. This chain connects TRBV5-1 to TRBJ2-3; 7 nucleotides match TRBD1. The ends lost 4 bases at V and 3 bases at J; junction bases unmatched: 5. Germline CDR1 and CDR2: SGHRS and YFSETQ. This CDR3 comprises 14 residues.

The count of this clone is one. The CDR3 loop reads CASSTGPSYNEQFF. The CDR3 DNA reads TGTGCCAGCAGCACAGGACCCTCCTACAATGAGCAGTTCTTC. This rearrangement joins TRBV6-2 or TRBV6-3 to TRBJ2-1, with D tentatively TRBD1 (5 bases). The CDR3 is 14 amino acids. Trimming shortened V by 6 bases and J by 0 bases, and 9 bases separated the two germline ends. The V gene's germline CDR1 is MNHEY and CDR2 SVGEGT.

As to this clone: One end of the junction is discordant with germline, which a read error may explain. The V call is TRBV18, the J call TRBJ1-2, with a possible D match to TRBD1 (5 bases). The V gene's germline CDR1 is KGHSH and CDR2 LQKENI. The CDR3 extends over 13 amino acids. This CDR3 is CASSPSRGQIISF. The CDR3 nucleotides read TGTGCCAGCTCACCTTCCCGGGGCCAGATCATCTCCTTC. Combining the CDR3 with reference TRBV18 and TRBJ1-2 gives the whole variable domain NAGVMQNPRHLVRRRGQEARLRCSPMKGHSHVYWYRQLPEEGLKFMVYLQKENIIDESGMPKERFSAEFPKEGPSILRIQQVVRGDSAAYFCASSPSRGQIISFGSGTRLTVV.

This clone appeared once. The CDR3: CASNNRDSYEQYF. CDR3 DNA: TGTGCCAGCAACAACAGGGACTCCTACGAGCAGTACTTC. V usage is TRBV27 and J usage is TRBJ2-7; possible D gene TRBD1, 6 bases. The CDR3 covers 13 residues. V was cut by 7 bases and J by 0 bases, with 10 bases left in between. Germline assignment: CDR1 MNHEY and CDR2 SMNVEV (reference sequence).

V usage is TRBV28 and J usage is TRBJ1-4; 9 bases are shared with TRBD1. V trimming: 0 bases; J trimming: 7 bases; junction bases outside the gene matches: 0. Germline lookup yields CDR1 MDHEN and CDR2 SYDVKM. The length of the CDR3 is 14 residues. The CDR3 bases are TGTGCCAGCAGTTTATGGACAGGGGGTGAAAAACTGTTTTTT. This codes for CASSLWTGGEKLFF. Together with reference TRBV28 and TRBJ1-4, the CDR3 gives the full variable domain: DVKVTQSSRYLVKRTGEKVFLECVQDMDHENMFWYRQDPGLGLRLIYFSYDVKMKEKGDIPEGYSVSREKKERFSLILESASTNQTSMYLCASSLWTGGEKLFFGSGTQLSVL.

This chain links TRBV30 with TRBJ1-4; D is possibly TRBD1 (6 bases). The ends were cut back, 2 bases at V and 7 bases at J, with 17 bases in the middle. The CDR3 has 15 amino acids. Per the germline V gene, CDR1 is GTSNPN and CDR2 is SVGIG (reference sequence). The CDR3: CAWSLPGQLGEKLFF. CDR3 DNA: TGTGCCTGGAGTCTACCCGGACAGTTGGGTGAAAAACTGTTTTTT.

This chain connects TRBV6-2 or TRBV6-3 to TRBJ1-6; TRBD1 is a possible D gene (6 bases). CDR1 is MNHEY and CDR2 is SVGEGT in the germline V gene. CDR3 length: 17 residues. V was cut by 2 bases and J by 10 bases, with 21 bases left in between. In DNA form, the CDR3 reads TGTGCCAGCAGTTACCCGGCTGTACAGGGAAATAGGTCACCCCTCCACTTT. This gives the protein CASSYPAVQGNRSPLHF.

This clone has just one count. The chain combines TRBV29-1 with TRBJ2-7; possible D gene TRBD2, 6 bases. The CDR3 runs to 13 residues. In germline, CDR1 is SQVTM, CDR2 ANQGSEA. V lost 2 bases and J lost 5, with 13 bases in between. CDR3 amino acids: CSVELWRGDEQYF. CDR3 DNA: TGCAGCGTTGAATTGTGGAGGGGAGACGAGCAGTACTTC.

The J gene is TRBJ1-6, the V gene TRBV3-1 (or the pseudogene TRBV3-2), with 8 bases fitting TRBD1. The length of the CDR3 is 15 residues. Germline V CDR1 and CDR2: LGHDT, YNNKEL (reference sequence). V was pared by 6 bases and J by 8 bases, with 9 bases of the junction left unmatched. This CDR3 is CASRGQGRVDSPLHF. The CDR3 DNA reads as TGTGCCAGCAGAGGACAGGGACGGGTAGATTCACCCCTCCACTTT.

This chain uses TRBV18 with TRBJ2-3; no reliable D call. Germline V gene data show CDR1 as KGHSH and CDR2 as LQKENI. V was clipped by 3 bases and J by 2 bases, with 9 bases between them. This CDR3 comprises 14 residues. The CDR3 DNA reads as TGTGCCAGCTCACCCCCTACGTTCACAGATACGCAGTATTTT. Protein: CASSPPTFTDTQYF.

The chain uses TRBV14 and TRBJ2-5; 9 nucleotides agree with TRBD2. V was pared by 5 bases and J by 2 bases, with 9 bases of the junction left unmatched. Germline V gene data show CDR1 as SGHDN and CDR2 as FVKESK. This CDR3 is built from 16 residues. As DNA, the CDR3 is TGTGCCAGCAGCTCCAGGACTAGCGTAGGGCAAGAGACCCAGTACTTC. Its protein is CASSSRTSVGQETQYF.

This clone has only a few counts. The rearrangement joins TRBV5-3 to TRBJ1-2, with D unclear. TRBV5-3 belongs to the ORF category, with a function that is uncertain. The CDR3 extends over 18 amino acids. Trimming cost V 2 bases and J 0 bases, with 20 bases left between them. The CDR3 coding sequence is TGTGCCAGAAGCTTAATGGCACCTCCTAGCGGGGCTAACTATGGCTACACCTTC. It is translated as CARSLMAPPSGANYGYTF.

The chain carries TRBV3-1 (or the pseudogene TRBV3-2) and TRBJ2-1; 10 bases match TRBD2. CDR1 LGHDT and CDR2 YNNKEL come from the germline V gene (reference sequence). V lost 1 base, J lost 13 bases, and 7 bases stayed unmatched. The CDR3 covers 14 residues. The CDR3 DNA sequence: TGTGCCAGCAGCCAAGTAGCGGTAGCGGGGGGACAGTTCTTC. Translating it yields CASSQVAVAGGQFF.

This chain joins TRBV6-1 and TRBJ2-7, with D hard to call. The V gene lost 4 bases and the J gene lost 1 base, with 17 bases spanning the gap. The CDR3 length is 16 residues. CDR1 MNHNS and CDR2 SASEGT come from the germline V gene. For the CDR3, the DNA is TGTGCCAGCAGTGTCCCTTACGCCGCCGCGTCCTACGAGCAGTACTTC. Amino acid sequence: CASSVPYAAASYEQYF.

The chain carries TRBV18 and TRBJ1-1; weak D call: TRBD1 (5 bases). V was shortened by 3 bases and J by 4 bases, with 18 bases between the two germline ends. The germline V gene encodes CDR1 KGHSH and CDR2 LQKENI. This CDR3 spans 16 amino acids. Here the CDR3 DNA reads TGTGCCAGCTCACCCGCCCCCCAGGGAGATGGCACTGAAGCTTTCTTT. Its protein is CASSPAPQGDGTEAFF.

The chain carries TRBV7-9 and TRBJ1-1; D may be TRBD1 (6 bases). CDR3 size: 15 residues. The ends were cut back, 2 bases at V and 1 base at J, with 11 bases in the middle. Per germline, CDR1 SEHNR and CDR2 FQNEAQ (reference sequence). CDR3 protein: CASSLYGQWNTEAFF. The CDR3 nucleotides are TGTGCCAGCAGCTTATATGGACAGTGGAACACTGAAGCTTTCTTT. The full variable domain, in which reference TRBV7-9 and TRBJ1-1 provide the parts outside the CDR3, is DTGVSQNPRHKITKRGQNVTFRCDPISEHNRLYWYRQTLGQGPEFLTYFQNEAQLEKSRLLSDRFSAERPKGSFSTLEIQRTEQGDSAMYLCASSLYGQWNTEAFFGQGTRLTVV.

The chain couples TRBV7-6 to TRBJ1-1; maybe TRBD1 (6 bases). The CDR3 covers 12 residues. V dropped 5 bases and J dropped 7 bases, with 11 bases sitting between them. Germline CDR1 reads SGHVS; CDR2 reads FNYEAQ. The CDR3 region is CASSPGQYEAFF. In nucleotides, the CDR3 is TGTGCCAGCAGCCCGGGACAATATGAAGCTTTCTTT.